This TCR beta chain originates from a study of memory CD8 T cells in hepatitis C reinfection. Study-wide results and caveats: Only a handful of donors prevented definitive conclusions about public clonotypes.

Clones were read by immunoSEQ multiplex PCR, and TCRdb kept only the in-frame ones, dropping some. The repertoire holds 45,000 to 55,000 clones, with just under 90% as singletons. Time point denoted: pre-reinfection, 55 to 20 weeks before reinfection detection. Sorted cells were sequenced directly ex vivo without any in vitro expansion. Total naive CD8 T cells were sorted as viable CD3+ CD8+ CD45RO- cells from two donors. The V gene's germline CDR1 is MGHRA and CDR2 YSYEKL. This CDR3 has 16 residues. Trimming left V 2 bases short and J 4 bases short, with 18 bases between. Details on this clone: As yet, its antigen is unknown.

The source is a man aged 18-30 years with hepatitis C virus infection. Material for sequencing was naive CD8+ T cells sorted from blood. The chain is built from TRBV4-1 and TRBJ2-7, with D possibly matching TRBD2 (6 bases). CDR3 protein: CASSQFYPGDEYEQYF. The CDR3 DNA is TGCGCCAGCAGCCAATTCTACCCGGGAGATGAGTACGAGCAGTACTTC.